The 22 T cell receptor beta chains presented below share a single source sample, sequenced in a study of T cell changes during pregnancy in multiple sclerosis. Sequencing used immunoSEQ multiplex PCR; TCRdb keeps in-frame clones, though not all of them. This sample carries some 60,000 clones, 75% to 95% of them seen once, and the ten largest clones take approximately 2.3%. Source: peripheral blood, taken in the first trimester of pregnancy. These receptors came from a female donor in good health, enrolled as a control in a pregnancy study.

The J gene is TRBJ1-2, the V gene TRBV25-1; 7 positions agree with TRBD1. The germline V gene encodes CDR1 MGHDK and CDR2 SYGVNS. V was pared by 8 bases and J by 5 bases, with 2 bases of the junction left unmatched. The length of the CDR3 is 11 residues. The CDR3 loop is CASGTVYGYTF. CDR3 nucleotide sequence: TGTGCCAGCGGGACAGTTTATGGCTACACCTTC.

The V call is TRBV27, the J call TRBJ2-3; a weak D match, TRBD2 (6 bases). Looked up from germline, CDR1 is MNHEY and CDR2 is SMNVEV (reference sequence). Between the trimmed V and J ends, which lost 8 bases and 5 bases, there was a span of 11 bases. This CDR3 contains 12 residues. This chain's CDR3 is CASGGNLDTQYF. CDR3 nucleotides: TGTGCCAGCGGGGGGAATCTAGATACGCAGTATTTT.

This chain joins TRBV11-2 and TRBJ2-3; 13 nucleotides line up with TRBD2. Germline V CDR1 and CDR2: SGHAT, FQNNGV. This CDR3 region has 16 residues. With 4 bases clipped from V and 1 base from J, the junction kept 2 bases outside the gene matches. CDR3 sequence: CASSSGLAGRTDTQYF. Written as DNA, the CDR3 is TGTGCCAGCAGCTCGGGACTAGCGGGGCGCACAGATACGCAGTATTTT.

This clone is a singleton in its sample. V usage is TRBV7-9 and J usage is TRBJ2-7, with D tentatively TRBD2 (5 bases). This CDR3 spans 14 amino acids. The germline V gene encodes CDR1 SEHNR and CDR2 FQNEAQ (reference sequence). The V end was cut by 2 bases, the J end by 6 bases, with 14 bases between. The CDR3 reads CASSLSGTTVEQYF. In DNA, the CDR3 is TGTGCCAGCAGCTTATCGGGAACGACGGTCGAGCAGTACTTC.

The V call is TRBV7-2, the J call TRBJ2-1; 10 bases are shared with TRBD2. Germline CDR1 is SGHTA and CDR2 is FQGNSA. With 5 bases clipped from V and 5 bases from J, the junction kept 6 bases outside the gene matches. CDR3 length: 15 amino acids. The chain's CDR3 is CASSPPGLANNEQFF. The CDR3 bases are TGTGCCAGCAGCCCTCCGGGACTAGCGAACAATGAGCAGTTCTTC.

This chain uses TRBV7-8 with TRBJ1-3, with a tentative D call TRBD1 (6 bases). The CDR3 covers 17 residues. Between the trimmed V and J ends, which lost 5 bases and 2 bases, there was a span of 19 bases. CDR1 is SGHVS, CDR2 FQNEAQ, per germline. The CDR3: CASSRAGDWFAGNTIYF. The CDR3 bases are TGTGCCAGCAGCCGCGCAGGGGATTGGTTTGCTGGAAACACCATATATTTT.

The V gene is TRBV11-2, the J gene TRBJ2-1, with 10 nucleotides matching TRBD2. Germline lookup yields CDR1 SGHAT and CDR2 FQNNGV. With 1 base clipped from V and 10 bases from J, the junction kept 10 bases outside the gene matches. CDR3 size: 16 residues. CDR3 region: CASSLVASGRAGEQFF. In DNA, the CDR3 is TGTGCCAGCAGCTTAGTGGCGAGCGGGAGGGCCGGGGAGCAGTTCTTC.

This chain connects TRBV5-6 to TRBJ2-2; D gene unclear. V was shortened by 4 bases and J by 1 base, with 8 bases between the two germline ends. Looked up from germline, CDR1 is SGHDT and CDR2 is YYEEEE. This CDR3 is 14 amino acids long. This chain's CDR3 is CASSRGRNTGELFF. DNA of the CDR3: TGTGCCAGCAGCCGCGGCAGGAACACCGGGGAGCTGTTTTTT.

V usage is TRBV4-1 and J usage is TRBJ1-1, with 7 bases aligning to TRBD1. The germline CDR1 and CDR2 sequences are MGHRA and YSYEKL. The V and J ends lost 3 bases and 5 bases, in that order; junction bases with no gene match: 9. This CDR3 is built from 15 residues. In DNA, the CDR3 is TGCGCCAGCAGCCAGGGGTACAGGGGTAGAACTGAAGCTTTCTTT. Translation gives CASSQGYRGRTEAFF.

This chain links TRBV10-2 with TRBJ1-5; 7 bases are shared with TRBD1. CDR1 and CDR2 from the germline V gene are WSHSY and SAAADI. Trimming removed 6 bases from V and 5 bases from J; junction bases left unmatched: 10. This CDR3 spans 15 amino acids. CDR3 sequence (DNA): TGCGCCAGCAGCCCCCCGGGACAGCGCGATCAGCCCCAGCATTTT. It translates to CASSPPGQRDQPQHF.

The chain is built from TRBV29-1 and TRBJ2-7, with 7 bases matching TRBD2. Germline V gives CDR1 SQVTM, CDR2 ANQGSEA. With V trimmed by 7 bases and J by 6 bases, 9 bases remained unmatched. This CDR3 is built from 12 residues. The CDR3 bases are TGCAGCGGGACGGGGGGTAAGGGCGAGCAGTACTTC. Translated: CSGTGGKGEQYF.

J is TRBJ2-2 and V is TRBV7-9; maybe TRBD2 (6 bases). Germline V lookup: CDR1 SEHNR, CDR2 FQNEAQ (reference sequence). The CDR3 runs to 15 residues. V was clipped by 6 bases and J by 4 bases, with 15 bases between them. The CDR3 sequence is CASSSSTRFTGELFF. The CDR3 coding sequence is TGTGCCAGCAGTTCCTCGACTAGATTCACCGGGGAGCTGTTTTTT.

The CDR3 sequence: CASSPPGLAGADTQYF. For the CDR3, the DNA is TGTGCCAGCAGCCCTCCGGGACTAGCGGGGGCAGATACGCAGTATTTT. The J gene is TRBJ2-3, the V gene TRBV13, with 14 bases fitting TRBD2. Germline CDR1 is PRHDT and CDR2 is FYEKMQ (reference sequence). J was trimmed by 4 bases and V by 5 bases; bases with no gene match: 5. The CDR3 sequence is 16 residues long.

The V call is TRBV11-2, the J call TRBJ2-1; TRBD2 aligns across 11 bases. CDR3 size: 17 residues. Germline CDR1 is SGHAT and CDR2 is FQNNGV. The V segment lost 5 bases and the J segment 5 bases; nucleotides outside the gene matches: 11. CDR3 nucleotide sequence: TGTGCCAGCAGCCCAAAGCCTAGCGGGAGGTCCCACAATGAGCAGTTCTTC. It specifies CASSPKPSGRSHNEQFF.

The V call is TRBV13, the J call TRBJ1-6; D perhaps matches TRBD1 (6 bases). Germline V gives CDR1 PRHDT, CDR2 FYEKMQ (reference sequence). The CDR3 is made up of 14 amino acids. The germline V and J ends were trimmed by 3 bases and 9 bases, with 12 bases remaining between them. The CDR3 nucleotides are TGTGCCAGCAGCTTTGGGACACCCCTTTCACCCCTCCACTTT. It translates to CASSFGTPLSPLHF. Together with reference TRBV13 and TRBJ1-6, the CDR3 gives the full variable domain: AAGVIQSPRHLIKEKRETATLKCYPIPRHDTVYWYQQGPGQDPQFLISFYEKMQSDKGSIPDRFSAQQFSDYHSELNMSSLELGDSALYFCASSFGTPLSPLHFGNGTRLTVT.

This CDR3 is CASSGGGSNQPQHF. DNA for the CDR3: TGTGCCAGCAGTGGGGGGGGGAGCAATCAGCCCCAGCATTTT. The chain recombines TRBV28 with TRBJ1-5; perhaps TRBD1 as D (5 bases). Trimming left V 5 bases short and J 1 base short, with 9 bases between. Germline assignment: CDR1 MDHEN and CDR2 SYDVKM. The CDR3 loop spans 14 amino acids.

V and J are TRBV25-1 and TRBJ1-6; no reliable D call. CDR1 and CDR2 from the germline V gene are MGHDK and SYGVNS. V lost 4 bases, J lost 14 bases, and 18 bases lay in between. The CDR3 has 14 amino acids. For the CDR3, the DNA is TGTGCCAGCAGTGCATTTGAGGGTACGGAGGCCCTCCACTTT. This gives the protein CASSAFEGTEALHF. The whole variable domain, remainder taken from reference TRBV25-1 and TRBJ1-6, is EADIYQTPRYLVIGTGKKITLECSQTMGHDKMYWYQQDPGMELHLIHYSYGVNSTEKGDLSSESTVSRIRTEHFPLTLESARPSHTSQYLCASSAFEGTEALHFGNGTRLTVT.

This sequence joins TRBV7-6 and TRBJ2-5; D might be TRBD1 (6 bases). The V gene's germline CDR1 is SGHVS and CDR2 FNYEAQ. The CDR3 spans 15 residues. Deletions cut 5 bases from V and 1 base from J, with 14 bases between. CDR3 amino acids: CASSAEQGIQETQYF. The CDR3 DNA reads as TGTGCCAGCAGCGCCGAACAGGGCATCCAAGAGACCCAGTACTTC.

The V and J genes are TRBV6-1 and TRBJ1-5; D is unclear. The V gene's germline CDR1 is MNHNS and CDR2 SASEGT. The CDR3 loop spans 14 amino acids. V lost 3 bases and J 2 bases, leaving 8 bases between the germline ends. CDR3 residues: CASSDTSRNQPQHF. The CDR3 DNA is TGTGCCAGCAGTGATACGAGCCGCAATCAGCCCCAGCATTTT.

The chain carries TRBV4-1 and TRBJ1-2; D unresolved. Per germline, CDR1 MGHRA and CDR2 YSYEKL. The CDR3 has 15 amino acids. The germline V and J ends were trimmed by 0 bases and 7 bases, with 15 bases remaining between them. CDR3 loop: CASSQDRLVRSGYTF. The CDR3 region has the DNA TGCGCCAGCAGCCAAGATCGTCTGGTAAGGAGTGGCTACACCTTC.

This rearrangement joins TRBV19 to TRBJ2-2, with TRBD1 identical over 10 bases. Germline CDR1 reads LNHDA; CDR2 reads SQIVND (reference sequence). CDR3 length: 18 residues. The trim removed 4 bases at V and 4 bases at J, leaving 12 bases unmatched. CDR3 DNA: TGTGCCAGTAGTAAAGGGGGAAGGGGACAGGGGAGCACCGGGGAGCTGTTTTTT. Translated, it gives CASSKGGRGQGSTGELFF.

The chain recombines TRBV5-6 with TRBJ1-2; 7 positions match TRBD1. Germline V lookup: CDR1 SGHDT, CDR2 YYEEEE. The length of the CDR3 is 12 residues. After removal of 3 bases from V and 8 bases from J, the junction contained 4 bases not matched to a gene. The CDR3 protein is CASSSGDRGYTF. CDR3 nucleotides: TGTGCCAGCAGCTCCGGGGACAGAGGCTACACCTTC.